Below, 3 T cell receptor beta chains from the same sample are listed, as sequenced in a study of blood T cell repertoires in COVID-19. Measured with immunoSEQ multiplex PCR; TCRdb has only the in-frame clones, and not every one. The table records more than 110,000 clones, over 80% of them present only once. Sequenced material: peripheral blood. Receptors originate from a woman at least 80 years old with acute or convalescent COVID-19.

The DNA of the CDR3 is TGTGCCAGCAGCTTGCCGACACGAAACACTGAAGCTTTCTTT. It specifies CASSLPTRNTEAFF. The chain couples TRBV5-5 to TRBJ1-1; D unclear. Germline CDR1 SGHKS, CDR2 YYEKEE (reference sequence). V was clipped by 1 base and J by 2 bases, with 9 bases between them. This CDR3 comprises 14 residues.

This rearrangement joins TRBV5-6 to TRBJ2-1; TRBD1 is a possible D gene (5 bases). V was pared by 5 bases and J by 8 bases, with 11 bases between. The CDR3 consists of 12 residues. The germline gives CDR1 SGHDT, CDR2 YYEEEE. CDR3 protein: CASRRQRDEQFF. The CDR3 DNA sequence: TGTGCCAGCAGGAGACAGAGAGATGAGCAGTTCTTC.

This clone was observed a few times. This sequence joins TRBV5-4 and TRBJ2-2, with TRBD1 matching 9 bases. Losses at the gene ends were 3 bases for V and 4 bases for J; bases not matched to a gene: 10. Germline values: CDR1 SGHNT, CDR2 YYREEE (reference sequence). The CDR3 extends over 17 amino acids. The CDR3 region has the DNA TGTGCCAGCAGCTCACACGGACAGGGGAAGAGCACCGGGGAGCTGTTTTTT. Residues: CASSSHGQGKSTGELFF. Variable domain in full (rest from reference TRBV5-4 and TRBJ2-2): ETGVTQSPTHLIKTRGQQVTLRCSSQSGHNTVSWYQQALGQGPQFIFQYYREEENGRGNFPPRFSGLQFPNYSSELNVNALELDDSALYLCASSSHGQGKSTGELFFGEGSRLTVL.